The entry below gives a single TCR beta chain sequence along with its context. The CDR3 length is 13 residues. Germline values: CDR1 SEHNR, CDR2 FQNEAQ (reference sequence). With 1 base removed from V and 6 bases from J, the gap between germline ends came to 9 bases. The record originates from a study of patients and donors after allogeneic stem cell transplantation. MiXCR, applied by TCRdb to the RT-PCR reads, yields one record per CDR3 protein. The data show approximately 210,000 distinct CDR3 sequences, less than 45% seen once. This chain links TRBV7-9 with TRBJ1-2; no clear D gene. The sequence came from a human donor who was either an allogeneic HSCT recipient or a stem cell or donor lymphocyte infusion donor (not recorded which). It is not recorded whose cells these are; they may come from a transplant donor. The sequenced sample consisted of blood, either unsorted or a sorted T cell fraction (not recorded which). The CDR3 DNA reads as TGTGCCAGCAGCTTAGAAGTGTGGGATGGCTACACCTTC. As protein: CASSLEVWDGYTF.